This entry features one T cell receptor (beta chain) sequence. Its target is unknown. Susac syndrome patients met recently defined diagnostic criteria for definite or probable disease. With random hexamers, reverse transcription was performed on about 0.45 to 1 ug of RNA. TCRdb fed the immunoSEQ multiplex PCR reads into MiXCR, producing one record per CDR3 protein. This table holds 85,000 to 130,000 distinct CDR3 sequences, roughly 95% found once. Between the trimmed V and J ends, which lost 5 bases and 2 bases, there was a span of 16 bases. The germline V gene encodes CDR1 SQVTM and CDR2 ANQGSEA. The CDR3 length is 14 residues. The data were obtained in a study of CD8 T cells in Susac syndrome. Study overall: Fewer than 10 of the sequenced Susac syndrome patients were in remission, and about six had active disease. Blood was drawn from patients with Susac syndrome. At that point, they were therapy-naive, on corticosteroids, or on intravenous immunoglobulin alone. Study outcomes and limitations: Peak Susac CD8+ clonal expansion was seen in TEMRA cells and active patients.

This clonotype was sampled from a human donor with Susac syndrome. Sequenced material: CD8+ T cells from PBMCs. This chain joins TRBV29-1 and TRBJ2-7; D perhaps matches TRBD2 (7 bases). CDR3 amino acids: CSVSGGGHPYEQYF. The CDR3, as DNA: TGCAGCGTTTCAGGCGGGGGCCATCCCTACGAGCAGTACTTC.